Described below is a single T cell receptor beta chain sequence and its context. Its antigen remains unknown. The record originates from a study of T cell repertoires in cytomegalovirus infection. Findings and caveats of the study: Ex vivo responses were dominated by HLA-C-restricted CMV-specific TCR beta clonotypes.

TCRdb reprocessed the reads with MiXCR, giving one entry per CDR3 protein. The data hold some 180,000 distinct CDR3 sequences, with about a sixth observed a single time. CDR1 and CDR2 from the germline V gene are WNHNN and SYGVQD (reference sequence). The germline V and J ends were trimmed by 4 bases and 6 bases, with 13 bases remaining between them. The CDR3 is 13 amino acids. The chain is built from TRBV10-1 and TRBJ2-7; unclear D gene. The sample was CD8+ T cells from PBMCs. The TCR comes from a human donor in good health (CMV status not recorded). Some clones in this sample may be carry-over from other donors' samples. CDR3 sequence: CASSAGPPGEQYF. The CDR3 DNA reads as TGCGCCAGCAGTGCCGGCCCCCCGGGCGAGCAGTACTTC.